One and the same sample provided the 24 T cell receptor beta chains below, sequenced in a study of cytomegalovirus exposure and HLA in healthy donors. PCR involved 60 Vbeta and 13 Jbeta primers. Sequencing used immunoSEQ multiplex PCR; TCRdb keeps in-frame clones, though not all of them. The sample contains more than 100,000 clones, 75% to 85% of which appear only once. Material: PBMCs. Receptors originate from a man in his forties in good health and CMV-seronegative.

The rearrangement joins TRBV28 to TRBJ2-7, with 8 bases matching TRBD1. Germline V CDR1 and CDR2: MDHEN, SYDVKM. V shed 8 bases and J 4 bases; nucleotides not matched to a gene: 4. The CDR3 covers 12 residues. This CDR3 is CASGQGSYEQYF. CDR3 DNA: TGTGCCAGCGGACAGGGATCTTACGAGCAGTACTTC.

V gene TRBV28 combines with J gene TRBJ2-3; D is undetermined. V lost 4 bases and J 5 bases, leaving 7 bases between the germline ends. Germline V gives CDR1 MDHEN, CDR2 SYDVKM. CDR3 size: 12 residues. CDR3 in amino acids: CASSSRLDTQYF. CDR3 in DNA: TGTGCCAGCAGTTCACGGTTAGATACGCAGTATTTT.

The rearrangement links TRBV5-1 to TRBJ2-1; the match to TRBD2 covers 9 bases. Germline V lookup: CDR1 SGHRS, CDR2 YFSETQ. The CDR3 is 15 residues long. V was pared by 5 bases and J by 4 bases, with 7 bases of the junction left unmatched. The CDR3 nucleotides are TGCGCCAGCAGTTTTAGCGGGAGCCTGTACAATGAGCAGTTCTTC. As protein: CASSFSGSLYNEQFF.

This chain uses TRBV7-9 with TRBJ1-1; a weak D match, TRBD1 (6 bases). Per the germline V gene, CDR1 is SEHNR and CDR2 is FQNEAQ (reference sequence). V lost 3 bases to trimming and J lost 0 bases, with 17 bases between them. The CDR3 is 17 amino acids. The CDR3, as DNA: TGTGCCAGCAGCTTGGTGACAAAACAGGGCGTGAACACTGAAGCTTTCTTT. It is translated as CASSLVTKQGVNTEAFF.

This clone occurred once. V and J are TRBV13 and TRBJ2-5; D remains ambiguous. The germline V gene encodes CDR1 PRHDT and CDR2 FYEKMQ (reference sequence). The CDR3 contains 14 residues. The V and J ends lost 5 bases and 5 bases respectively, with 15 bases between them. The CDR3 region has the DNA TGTGCCAGCAGCCCCCGGTGGGCCGACGAGACCCAGTACTTC. The encoded protein is CASSPRWADETQYF.

The rearrangement joins TRBV29-1 to TRBJ1-1, with D unresolved. This CDR3 region has 13 residues. From germline, CDR1 is SQVTM and CDR2 ANQGSEA. The ends were cut back, 6 bases at V and 0 bases at J, with 11 bases in the middle. CDR3 sequence reads: CSVARSLNTEAFF. The CDR3 nucleotides are TGCAGCGTCGCCAGAAGTCTGAACACTGAAGCTTTCTTT. The complete variable domain, with remaining parts taken from reference TRBV29-1 and TRBJ1-1, reads SAVISQKPSRDICQRGTSLTIQCQVDSQVTMMFWYRQQPGQSLTLIATANQGSEATYESGFVIDKFPISRPNLTFSTLTVSNMSPEDSSIYLCSVARSLNTEAFFGQGTRLTVV.

This clone was seen just once. The rearrangement links TRBV18 to TRBJ1-2; the match to TRBD1 covers 7 bases. V was pared by 2 bases and J by 3 bases, with 9 bases of the junction left unmatched. This CDR3 spans 16 amino acids. From germline, CDR1 is KGHSH and CDR2 LQKENI. In DNA form, the CDR3 reads TGTGCCAGCTCACCAACCCGACAGGGTGGTGACTATGGCTACACCTTC. This sequence encodes CASSPTRQGGDYGYTF.

The chain links TRBV7-2 to TRBJ2-1; 10 bases fit TRBD2. The CDR3 spans 14 residues. The trim removed 5 bases at V and 6 bases at J, leaving 4 bases unmatched. Germline lookup yields CDR1 SGHTA and CDR2 FQGNSA. In DNA, the CDR3 is TGTGCCAGCAGCCCAGGGACTAGCGTCAATGAGCAGTTCTTC. It codes for CASSPGTSVNEQFF.

The chain is built from TRBV7-2 and TRBJ1-1, with 9 positions matching TRBD1. Germline V CDR1 and CDR2: SGHTA, FQGNSA. The CDR3 has 16 amino acids. V shed 5 bases, J shed 5 bases, and the junction held 12 bases outside the gene matches. The chain's CDR3 is CASSEIGTGLSTEAFF. As DNA, the CDR3 is TGTGCCAGCAGCGAAATCGGGACAGGGCTTAGTACTGAAGCTTTCTTT.

J is TRBJ2-5 and V is TRBV9, with TRBD2 matching 12 bases. This CDR3 region has 16 residues. Germline CDR1 is SGDLS and CDR2 is YYNGEE. V was pared by 0 bases and J by 5 bases, with 5 bases of the junction left unmatched. CDR3 in amino acids: CASSVGLAGGHETQYF. CDR3 coding DNA: TGTGCCAGCAGCGTAGGTCTAGCGGGGGGGCACGAGACCCAGTACTTC.

This chain links TRBV29-1 with TRBJ2-7, with TRBD1 as a possible D gene (6 bases). V was trimmed by 5 bases and J by 5 bases, leaving 16 bases between them. Germline loops: CDR1 SQVTM, CDR2 ANQGSEA. The CDR3 consists of 13 residues. CDR3 DNA: TGCAGCGTTAAACAGGGATTTATCGACGAGCAGTACTTC. Amino acid sequence: CSVKQGFIDEQYF.

The rearrangement uses TRBV30 and TRBJ2-2; perhaps TRBD1 as D (6 bases). Trimming stripped 4 bases from V and 0 bases from J, with 15 bases between. Germline values: CDR1 GTSNPN, CDR2 SVGIG (reference sequence). This CDR3 has 16 amino acids. CDR3 nucleotide sequence: TGTGCCTGGAACTCTCTGGGACACACGAACACCGGGGAGCTGTTTTTT. This encodes CAWNSLGHTNTGELFF. Filled out from reference TRBV30 and TRBJ2-2, the complete variable domain reads SQTIHQWPATLVQPVGSPLSLECTVEGTSNPNLYWYRQAAGRGLQLLFYSVGIGQISSEVPQNLSASRPQDRQFILSSKKLLLSDSGFYLCAWNSLGHTNTGELFFGEGSRLTVL.

The count of this clone is one. Because the CDR3 is missing its conserved closing phenylalanine or tryptophan, this is likely a read error. The chain joins TRBV7-9 to TRBJ1-4; D is uncertain. Germline V gives CDR1 SEHNR, CDR2 FQNEAQ (reference sequence). This CDR3 is built from 15 residues. Trimming shortened V by 5 bases and J by 0 bases, and 10 bases separated the two germline ends. CDR3 coding DNA: TGTGCCAGCAGCCCAAGACGTTCAACTAATGAAAAACTGTTTGTT. Translating it yields CASSPRRSTNEKLFV.

The chain carries TRBV2 and TRBJ1-5, with a possible D match to TRBD1 (6 bases). Trimming stripped 6 bases from V and 6 bases from J, with 15 bases between. This CDR3 comprises 14 residues. CDR1 and CDR2 from the germline V gene are SNHLY and FYNNEI. CDR3 region: CASRLTGQSQPQHF. The CDR3 DNA reads as TGTGCCAGCAGGCTTACAGGGCAAAGTCAGCCCCAGCATTTT.

V and J are TRBV4-1 and TRBJ2-7; no definite D call. Deletions cut 0 bases from V and 4 bases from J, with 7 bases between. CDR1 and CDR2 (germline): MGHRA, YSYEKL. The length of the CDR3 is 13 residues. CDR3 sequence: CASSQEGSYEQYF. In nucleotides, the CDR3 is TGCGCCAGCAGCCAAGAGGGCAGTTACGAGCAGTACTTC.

V and J are TRBV7-8 and TRBJ2-3; 7 bases are a match to TRBD1. V shed 5 bases and J 5 bases; nucleotides not matched to a gene: 10. Germline loops: CDR1 SGHVS, CDR2 FQNEAQ. CDR3 size: 15 residues. CDR3 nucleotide sequence: TGTGCCAGCAGCCAGGGGGTACTCGTTGGAGATACGCAGTATTTT. Translated, it gives CASSQGVLVGDTQYF.

The J gene is TRBJ1-2, the V gene TRBV15; a weak D match, TRBD1 (5 bases). Germline loops: CDR1 LNHNV, CDR2 YYDKDF (reference sequence). This CDR3 spans 12 amino acids. The ends were cut back, 1 base at V and 10 bases at J, with 10 bases in the middle. This chain's CDR3 is CATSRGQTTYTF. The CDR3 coding sequence is TGTGCCACCAGCAGAGGACAGACGACCTACACCTTC.

The V and J genes are TRBV28 and TRBJ1-6; no reliable D call. The CDR3 has 14 residues. Germline values: CDR1 MDHEN, CDR2 SYDVKM. V shed 5 bases and J shed 0 bases, with 5 bases lying between them. CDR3 nucleotide sequence: TGTGCCAGCAGTCTGAGCTCCTATAATTCACCCCTCCACTTT. Protein: CASSLSSYNSPLHF.

The gene calls are TRBV10-3 and TRBJ2-7, with D perhaps TRBD1 (5 bases). This CDR3 has 12 amino acids. Germline CDR1 reads ENHRY; CDR2 reads SYGVKD. The V end was cut by 0 bases, the J end by 7 bases, with 7 bases between. In nucleotides, the CDR3 is TGTGCCATCAGTGAGTCGGGGCTTGAGCAGTACTTC. Protein product: CAISESGLEQYF.

Written as DNA, the CDR3 is TGTGCCAGCAGTTTGGGCGGGAGCCGGGTGTGGGAGCAGTACTTC. It codes for CASSLGGSRVWEQYF. The gene calls are TRBV28 and TRBJ2-7; TRBD2 matches at 7 bases. After removal of 3 bases from V and 7 bases from J, the junction contained 12 bases not matched to a gene. In germline, CDR1 is MDHEN, CDR2 SYDVKM. The CDR3 extends over 15 amino acids.

The gene calls are TRBV2 and TRBJ1-1; possibly TRBD1 for D (5 bases). The V and J ends lost 6 bases and 1 base respectively, with 9 bases between them. The CDR3 loop spans 13 amino acids. The germline CDR1 and CDR2 sequences are SNHLY and FYNNEI. The CDR3, as DNA: TGTGCCAGCAGGGTGACAGAGAACACTGAAGCTTTCTTT. It specifies CASRVTENTEAFF.

This clone was seen only a few times. V usage is TRBV15 and J usage is TRBJ2-2, with D uncertain. CDR3 size: 13 residues. Germline CDR1 reads LNHNV; CDR2 reads YYDKDF (reference sequence). Trimming pared 5 bases from V and 1 base from J, leaving 5 bases between. CDR3 sequence reads: CATSPRNTGELFF. Written as DNA, the CDR3 is TGTGCCACCAGCCCGAGGAACACCGGGGAGCTGTTTTTT. Drawing the rest from reference TRBV15 and TRBJ2-2, the complete variable domain is DAMVIQNPRYQVTQFGKPVTLSCSQTLNHNVMYWYQQKSSQAPKLLFHYYDKDFNNEADTPDNFQSRRPNTSFCFLDIRSPGLGDTAMYLCATSPRNTGELFFGEGSRLTVL.

The rearrangement joins TRBV28 to TRBJ2-7, with 7 bases identical to TRBD1. The CDR3 contains 14 residues. Losses at the gene ends were 5 bases for V and 4 bases for J; bases not matched to a gene: 8. CDR1 is MDHEN, CDR2 SYDVKM, per germline. The CDR3 DNA sequence: TGTGCCAGCAGTCCCTCGACAGGGACGTACGAGCAGTACTTC. Amino acids: CASSPSTGTYEQYF.

This chain uses TRBV27 with TRBJ2-7; no reliable D call. Germline lookup yields CDR1 MNHEY and CDR2 SMNVEV (reference sequence). Trimming stripped 6 bases from V and 3 bases from J, with 9 bases between. The CDR3 length is 12 residues. DNA of the CDR3: TGTGCCAGCAGGACCCCAGGCTACGAGCAGTACTTC. As protein: CASRTPGYEQYF.